This T cell receptor (beta chain) was found in a study of control samples from healthy donors and cancer patients. The ends were cut back, 6 bases at V and 3 bases at J, with 4 bases in the middle. The CDR3 covers 10 residues. The germline CDR1 and CDR2 sequences are DFQATT and SNEGSKA (reference sequence). Data came from immunoSEQ multiplex PCR; TCRdb stores just in-frame clones and leaves some out. The table includes some 150,000 clones, around 90% detected once. Specimen: blood. V usage is TRBV20-1 and J usage is TRBJ2-3; D not resolved. The receptor comes from a man aged 18 to 30 in good health. The CDR3 sequence is CSAWTDTQYF. Written as DNA, the CDR3 is TGCAGTGCGTGGACAGATACGCAGTATTTT.